This paragraph covers one TCR beta chain sequence. Its antigen remains unknown. Time point given: blood 4 weeks post-SBRT, at nephrectomy. Described treatment: 15 Gy SBRT to primary tumor, nephrectomy 4 weeks later. Nephrectomy followed 15 Gy stereotactic body radiation by 4 weeks. Serial blood draws occurred at baseline and 2 and 4 weeks post-SBRT. Libraries were prepared by immunoSEQ multiplex PCR; TCRdb keeps only in-frame clonotypes and omits some of them. The table records under 100,000 clones, around four fifths of them present only once. The data are from a study of radiation and T cells in renal cell carcinoma. Germline-derived CDR1 and CDR2 are SGHTS and YDEGEE. CDR3 length: 12 amino acids. Trimming stripped 4 bases from V and 5 bases from J, with 9 bases between. Study outcomes and limitations: Without pretreatment biopsies, baseline tumor clonotype presence was undetermined. In blood, top tumor clones expanded by 2 weeks, shrinking by 4.

The chain joins TRBV5-8 to TRBJ2-5; D unresolved. This specimen consisted of blood, obtained from a patient whose treatment included radiotherapy and nephrectomy. The clonotype originates from a man in his fifties with renal cell carcinoma. CDR3 residues: CASSQRRETQYF. In nucleotides, the CDR3 is TGTGCCAGCAGCCAACGACGCGAGACCCAGTACTTC.